A single sample gave rise to the 23 T cell receptor beta chains below, sequenced in a study of cytomegalovirus exposure and HLA in healthy donors. Here immunoSEQ multiplex PCR was the method, and the copy in TCRdb shows in-frame clones only, minus some. The sample lists about 400,000 clones; roughly 89% were seen once. Sequenced material: PBMCs. All receptors derive from a woman aged 18-29 years in good health and CMV-seronegative.

The J gene is TRBJ1-1, the V gene TRBV5-1; TRBD1 is a possible D gene (6 bases). CDR1 is SGHRS, CDR2 YFSETQ, per germline. The CDR3 runs to 16 residues. V was trimmed by 2 bases and J by 0 bases, leaving 14 bases between them. The CDR3 region is CASSLQGVGVNTEAFF. In DNA, the CDR3 is TGCGCCAGCAGCTTACAGGGCGTGGGGGTGAACACTGAAGCTTTCTTT.

The V call is TRBV29-1, the J call TRBJ2-1, with TRBD2 matching over 8 bases. CDR3 length equals 12 residues. Unmatched junction bases numbered 2, after V lost 7 bases and J lost 3 bases. Germline lookup yields CDR1 SQVTM and CDR2 ANQGSEA. CDR3 bases: TGCAGCGGGGGACTAGTCTACAATGAGCAGTTCTTC. This gives the protein CSGGLVYNEQFF.

The chain links TRBV10-1 to TRBJ1-2; no clear D. V gave up 7 bases and J gave up 7 bases, with 19 bases separating them. In germline, CDR1 is WNHNN, CDR2 SYGVQD (reference sequence). CDR3 size: 14 residues. The CDR3 nucleotides are TGCGCCAGCACCCCACCGCGTTCCGAGCGTGGCTACACCTTC. It is translated as CASTPPRSERGYTF.

This chain links TRBV27 with TRBJ2-1; 9 bases line up with TRBD1. With 5 bases clipped from V and 2 bases from J, the junction kept 22 bases outside the gene matches. CDR1 and CDR2 from the germline V gene are MNHEY and SMNVEV (reference sequence). The CDR3 is 21 residues long. The CDR3 DNA is TGTGCCAGCAGTCGGACTTATTTCCCGGGACAGGGACTACCGCCCTACAATGAGCAGTTCTTC. Residues: CASSRTYFPGQGLPPYNEQFF.

The rearrangement links TRBV30 to TRBJ2-7; a weak D match, TRBD1 (5 bases). The germline CDR1 and CDR2 sequences are GTSNPN and SVGIG (reference sequence). CDR3 size: 12 residues. V lost 4 bases, J lost 6 bases, and 13 bases lay in between. The CDR3 DNA is TGTGCCTGGAATCTCAGGGTGGGCGAGCAGTACTTC. This translates into CAWNLRVGEQYF.

Comment on this clone: An end of the junction differs from the germline gene, which may be a read error. The V and J genes are TRBV28 and TRBJ1-2; D uncertain. The germline V gene has CDR1 MDHEN and CDR2 SYDVKM. The CDR3 has 10 amino acids. CDR3 nucleotide sequence: TGTGCCAGCAGTTTTCCGGGTGCGGACTTC. Amino acid sequence: CASSFPGADF.

This clone was detected a few times. The chain employs TRBV9 and TRBJ1-5; D gene uncertain. Germline loops: CDR1 SGDLS, CDR2 YYNGEE. The length of the CDR3 is 17 residues. V was shortened by 0 bases and J by 3 bases, with 16 bases between the two germline ends. CDR3: CASSVAFRGESNQPQHF. The DNA of the CDR3 is TGTGCCAGCAGCGTAGCTTTCCGGGGTGAGTCCAATCAGCCCCAGCATTTT.

This rearrangement joins TRBV13 to TRBJ2-7, with D perhaps matching TRBD2 (6 bases). This CDR3 spans 14 amino acids. CDR1 is PRHDT, CDR2 FYEKMQ, per germline (reference sequence). Trimming stripped 3 bases from V and 2 bases from J, with 11 bases between. In DNA form, the CDR3 reads TGTGCCAGCAGCTTTCGGGGCGGGACCTACGAGCAGTACTTC. This gives the protein CASSFRGGTYEQYF. The variable domain in full, with the rest retrieved from reference TRBV13 and TRBJ2-7, is AAGVIQSPRHLIKEKRETATLKCYPIPRHDTVYWYQQGPGQDPQFLISFYEKMQSDKGSIPDRFSAQQFSDYHSELNMSSLELGDSALYFCASSFRGGTYEQYFGPGTRLTVT.

The chain employs TRBV6-6 and TRBJ2-7, with 7 bases aligning to TRBD1. Germline-derived CDR1 and CDR2 are MNHNY and SVGAGI (reference sequence). The CDR3 is made up of 14 amino acids. V lost 0 bases to trimming and J lost 5 bases; unmatched junction nucleotides: 4. This chain's CDR3 is CASSYSETGNEQYF. CDR3 DNA sequence: TGTGCCAGCAGTTACTCCGAGACAGGGAACGAGCAGTACTTC.

The genes are TRBV5-1 and TRBJ1-1; 11 bases are a match to TRBD1. The CDR3 extends over 16 amino acids. Germline CDR1 reads SGHRS; CDR2 reads YFSETQ. V was clipped by 5 bases and J by 1 base; unmatched bases: 7. CDR3 sequence (DNA): TGCGCCAGCAGACCCGGACAGGGGGCACCGAACACTGAAGCTTTCTTT. Encoded protein: CASRPGQGAPNTEAFF.

Of note for this clone: Sequence at one end of the junction differs from germline and may be a read error. The chain carries TRBV27 and TRBJ2-3, with 7 bases matching TRBD2. The CDR3 extends over 18 amino acids. Germline assignment: CDR1 MNHEY and CDR2 SMNVEV (reference sequence). This CDR3 reads CASTLSPSGDVSTDTQYF. The CDR3 region has the DNA TGTGCCAGCACTTTATCCCCGAGCGGGGACGTGAGCACAGATACGCAGTATTTT.

J is TRBJ2-5 and V is TRBV15; 7 nucleotides agree with TRBD1. V trimming: 1 base; J trimming: 3 bases; junction bases outside the gene matches: 8. The CDR3 has 16 residues. Germline-derived CDR1 and CDR2 are LNHNV and YYDKDF (reference sequence). The CDR3 is CATSRGRGQVEETQYF. CDR3 nucleotide sequence: TGTGCCACCAGCAGAGGAAGGGGGCAGGTGGAAGAGACCCAGTACTTC. The full variable domain, in which reference TRBV15 and TRBJ2-5 provide the parts outside the CDR3, is DAMVIQNPRYQVTQFGKPVTLSCSQTLNHNVMYWYQQKSSQAPKLLFHYYDKDFNNEADTPDNFQSRRPNTSFCFLDIRSPGLGDTAMYLCATSRGRGQVEETQYFGPGTRLLVL.

The chain carries TRBV5-1 and TRBJ2-1, with 11 bases aligning to TRBD2. Germline V gene lookup returns CDR1 SGHRS and CDR2 YFSETQ. V gave up 4 bases and J gave up 3 bases; unmatched junction bases: 9. The CDR3 extends over 17 amino acids. The CDR3 DNA reads TGCGCCAGCAGCAAGAGCATCGGACTAGCGGGCTACAATGAGCAGTTCTTC. Translating it yields CASSKSIGLAGYNEQFF.

This clone was seen a single time. The chain couples TRBV7-2 to TRBJ2-3; 8 nucleotides match TRBD2. The CDR3 is 16 amino acids. CDR1 and CDR2 (germline): SGHTA, FQGNSA. Trimming cost V 3 bases and J 4 bases; bases outside gene matches: 9. The CDR3 protein is CASSFDSGRRADTQYF. The CDR3 nucleotides read TGTGCCAGCAGCTTCGACAGCGGGAGAAGGGCAGATACGCAGTATTTT.

This clone was counted a few times. The chain joins TRBV6-4 to TRBJ1-1; the D is unclear. There are 14 residues in the CDR3. The V end lost 7 bases, the J end lost 4 bases, and 16 bases lay between the germline ends. Germline assignment: CDR1 MRHNA and CDR2 SNTAGT. The CDR3 loop is CASMAERTSTEAFF. Here the CDR3 DNA reads TGTGCCAGCATGGCTGAGCGGACGAGCACTGAAGCTTTCTTT.

This sequence joins TRBV5-6 and TRBJ1-1, with 8 bases lining up with TRBD1. Germline trimming cut 6 bases from V and 6 bases from J; bases unmatched to any gene: 7. Germline CDR1 reads SGHDT; CDR2 reads YYEEEE. The CDR3 has 13 residues. This CDR3 is CASTRTGWAEAFF. DNA for the CDR3: TGTGCCAGCACCAGGACAGGGTGGGCTGAAGCTTTCTTT. The full variable domain, its missing parts supplied by reference TRBV5-6 and TRBJ1-1, is DAGVTQSPTHLIKTRGQQVTLRCSPKSGHDTVSWYQQALGQGPQFIFQYYEEEERQRGNFPDRFSGHQFPNYSSELNVNALLLGDSALYLCASTRTGWAEAFFGQGTRLTVV.

This chain connects TRBV2 to TRBJ1-3, with 8 bases lining up with TRBD1. The CDR3 totals 13 residues. Germline-derived CDR1 and CDR2 are SNHLY and FYNNEI. V lost 8 bases to trimming and J lost 2 bases; unmatched junction nucleotides: 2. CDR3 region: CASADRAGNTIYF. The CDR3 nucleotides are TGTGCCAGCGCGGACAGGGCTGGAAACACCATATATTTT. Full variable domain (outside the CDR3, taken from reference TRBV2 and TRBJ1-3): EPEVTQTPSHQVTQMGQEVILRCVPISNHLYFYWYRQILGQKVEFLVSFYNNEISEKSEIFDDQFSVERPDGSNFTLKIRSTKLEDSAMYFCASADRAGNTIYFGEGSWLTVV.

The rearrangement uses TRBV27 and TRBJ2-7; a possible D gene is TRBD1 (6 bases). The germline V and J ends were trimmed by 6 bases and 2 bases, with 14 bases remaining between them. Germline CDR1 reads MNHEY; CDR2 reads SMNVEV (reference sequence). The CDR3 is made up of 14 amino acids. CDR3 sequence (DNA): TGTGCCAGCAGCTGGTGGGGGACAACCTACGAGCAGTACTTC. Translated: CASSWWGTTYEQYF.

The CDR3 reads CASSPQRDRGEKLFF. The DNA for the CDR3 is TGTGCCAGCAGCCCCCAAAGGGACAGGGGGGAAAAACTGTTTTTT. The chain combines TRBV9 with TRBJ1-4; 11 positions agree with TRBD1. The CDR3 consists of 15 residues. V lost 4 bases and J lost 8; bases outside the gene matches: 7. Germline assignment: CDR1 SGDLS and CDR2 YYNGEE.

The chain carries TRBV5-4 and TRBJ1-1; no clear D gene. CDR3 size: 12 residues. Germline assignment: CDR1 SGHNT and CDR2 YYREEE (reference sequence). The V gene lost 1 base and the J gene lost 8 bases, with 9 bases spanning the gap. The CDR3 DNA follows: TGTGCCAGCAGCTTGTTCGGCAGGGAAGCTTTCTTT. Translated: CASSLFGREAFF.

The chain is built from TRBV2 and TRBJ1-5; D unclear. From germline, CDR1 is SNHLY and CDR2 FYNNEI. CDR3 length: 17 residues. The V and J ends lost 2 bases and 0 bases respectively, with 14 bases between them. The CDR3, as DNA: TGTGCCAGCAGTGAATGGTCCAGAAGTAATAGCAATCAGCCCCAGCATTTT. It codes for CASSEWSRSNSNQPQHF.

The J gene is TRBJ1-2, the V gene TRBV6-5; 8 positions match TRBD1. V lost 2 bases, J lost 8 bases, and 7 bases stayed unmatched. The CDR3 has 14 amino acids. In germline, CDR1 is MNHEY, CDR2 SVGAGI. The CDR3, as DNA: TGTGCCAGCAGTTACGGACAGGGCGGTAAAGGCTACACCTTC. As protein: CASSYGQGGKGYTF.

V is TRBV30 and J is TRBJ1-1; D not certain. CDR3 size: 13 residues. Germline V gene sequence: CDR1 GTSNPN, CDR2 SVGIG (reference sequence). Trimming took 4 bases from V and 0 from J, leaving 9 bases between them. This CDR3 is CAWTVLMNTEAFF. The DNA of the CDR3 is TGTGCCTGGACGGTCCTTATGAACACTGAAGCTTTCTTT.